What follows is one TCR beta chain and its context. The antigen remains unidentified. This sample is drawn from a study of radiotherapy plus CTLA-4 blockade in lung cancer. Across the study: Of the patients, roughly 17% showed objective responses and roughly 31% attained disease control.

Treatment of patients with chemo-refractory metastatic non-small-cell lung cancer consisted of focal radiation plus CTLA-4 blockade with ipilimumab. In germline, CDR1 is ENHRY, CDR2 SYGVKD. The CDR3 has 14 amino acids. The germline V and J ends were trimmed by 4 bases and 6 bases, with 13 bases remaining between them. Data came from immunoSEQ multiplex PCR; TCRdb stores just in-frame clones and leaves some out. Counted here are 70,000 to 100,000 clones, 86% occurring once; the ten biggest clones make up 2% to 2.5%. Study observations and caveats: Per reports, early blood T cell clone dynamics, plus interferon-beta, forecast response most strongly. Subsequent to radiotherapy plus ipilimumab, tumor-derived TCR clones underwent expansion in blood.

The TCR comes from a human donor with non-small cell lung cancer who had a partial response to radiotherapy plus ipilimumab. The source was peripheral blood, collected from a patient treated with radiotherapy plus ipilimumab. The chain uses TRBV10-3 and TRBJ2-4; no reliable D call. CDR3 coding DNA: TGTGCCATCAGTGCAACCGACTTCGGAAACATTCAGTACTTC. It codes for CAISATDFGNIQYF.